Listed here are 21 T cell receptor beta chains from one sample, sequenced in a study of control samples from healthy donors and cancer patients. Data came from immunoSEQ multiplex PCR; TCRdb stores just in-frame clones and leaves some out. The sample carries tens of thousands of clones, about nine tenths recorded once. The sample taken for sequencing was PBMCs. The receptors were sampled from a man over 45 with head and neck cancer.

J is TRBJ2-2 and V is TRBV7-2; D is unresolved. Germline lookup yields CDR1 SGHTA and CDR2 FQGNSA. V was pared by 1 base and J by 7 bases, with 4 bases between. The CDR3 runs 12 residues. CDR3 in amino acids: CASSLEYGELFF. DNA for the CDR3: TGTGCCAGCAGCTTAGAGTACGGGGAGCTGTTTTTT.

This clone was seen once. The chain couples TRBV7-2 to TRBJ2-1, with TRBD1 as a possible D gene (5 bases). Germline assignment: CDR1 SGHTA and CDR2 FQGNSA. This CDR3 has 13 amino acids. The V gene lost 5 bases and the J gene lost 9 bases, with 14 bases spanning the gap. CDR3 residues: CASSQSKDSEQFF. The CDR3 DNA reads TGTGCCAGCAGCCAGTCTAAAGACAGTGAGCAGTTCTTC.

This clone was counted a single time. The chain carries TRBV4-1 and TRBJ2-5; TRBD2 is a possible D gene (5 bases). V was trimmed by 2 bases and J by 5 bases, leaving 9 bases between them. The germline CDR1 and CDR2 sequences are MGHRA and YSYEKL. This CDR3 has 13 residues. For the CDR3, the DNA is TGCGCCAGCAGCCAACCCGGAGGTGAGACCCAGTACTTC. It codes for CASSQPGGETQYF.

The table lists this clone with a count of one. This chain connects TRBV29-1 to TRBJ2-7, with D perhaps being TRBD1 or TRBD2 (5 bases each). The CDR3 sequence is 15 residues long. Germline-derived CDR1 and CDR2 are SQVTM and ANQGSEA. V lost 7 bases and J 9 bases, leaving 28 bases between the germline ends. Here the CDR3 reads CSEGTALGTHGGQYF. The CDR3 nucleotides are TGCAGCGAAGGGACCGCTCTAGGAACCCACGGCGGGCAGTACTTC.

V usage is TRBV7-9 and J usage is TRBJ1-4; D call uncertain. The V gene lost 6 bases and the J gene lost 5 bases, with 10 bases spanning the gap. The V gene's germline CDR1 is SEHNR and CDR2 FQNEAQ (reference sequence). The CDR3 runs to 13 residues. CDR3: CASRVTGNEKLFF. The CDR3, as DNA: TGTGCCAGCAGGGTGACGGGGAATGAAAAACTGTTTTTT.

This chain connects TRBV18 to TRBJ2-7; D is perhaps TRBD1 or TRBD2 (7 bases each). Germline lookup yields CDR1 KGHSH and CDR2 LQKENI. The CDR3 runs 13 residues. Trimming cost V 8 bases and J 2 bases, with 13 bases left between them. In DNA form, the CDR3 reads TGTGCCAGCGGGGGGGACAGTCCCTACGAGCAGTACTTC. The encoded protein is CASGGDSPYEQYF.

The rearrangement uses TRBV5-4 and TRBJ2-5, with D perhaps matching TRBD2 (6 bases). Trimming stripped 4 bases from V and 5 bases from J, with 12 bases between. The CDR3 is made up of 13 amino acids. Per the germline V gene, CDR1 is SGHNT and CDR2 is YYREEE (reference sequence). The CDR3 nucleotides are TGTGCCAGCAGCCTGAGCGGAGGGGAGACCCAGTACTTC. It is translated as CASSLSGGETQYF.

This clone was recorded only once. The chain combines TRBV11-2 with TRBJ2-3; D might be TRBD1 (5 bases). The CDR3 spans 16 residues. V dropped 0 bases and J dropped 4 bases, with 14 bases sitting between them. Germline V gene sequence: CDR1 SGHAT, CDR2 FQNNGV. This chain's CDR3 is CASSLDLGPRADTQYF. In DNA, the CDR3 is TGTGCCAGCAGCTTAGATCTTGGACCCAGGGCAGATACGCAGTATTTT. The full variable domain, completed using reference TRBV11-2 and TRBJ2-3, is EAGVAQSPRYKIIEKRQSVAFWCNPISGHATLYWYQQILGQGPKLLIQFQNNGVVDDSQLPKDRFSAERLKGVDSTLKIQPAKLEDSAVYLCASSLDLGPRADTQYFGPGTRLTVL.

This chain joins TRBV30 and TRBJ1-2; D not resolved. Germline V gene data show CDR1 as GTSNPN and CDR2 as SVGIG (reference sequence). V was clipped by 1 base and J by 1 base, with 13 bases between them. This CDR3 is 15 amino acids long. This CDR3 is CAWSGGRFYNYGYTF. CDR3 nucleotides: TGTGCCTGGAGTGGAGGGCGGTTCTATAACTATGGCTACACCTTC.

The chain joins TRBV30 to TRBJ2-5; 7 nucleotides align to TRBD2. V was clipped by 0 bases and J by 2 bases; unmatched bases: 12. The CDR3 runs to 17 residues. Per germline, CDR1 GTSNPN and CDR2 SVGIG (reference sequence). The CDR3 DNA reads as TGTGCCTGGAGTGTACGGTTCGGGAGGACACAACAAGAGACCCAGTACTTC. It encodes CAWSVRFGRTQQETQYF.

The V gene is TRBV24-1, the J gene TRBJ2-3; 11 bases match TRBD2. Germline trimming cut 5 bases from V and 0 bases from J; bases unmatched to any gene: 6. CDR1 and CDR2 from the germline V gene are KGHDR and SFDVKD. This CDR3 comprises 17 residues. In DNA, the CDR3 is TGTGCCACCAGTGGGGGACTAGCGGTTGAAAGCACAGATACGCAGTATTTT. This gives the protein CATSGGLAVESTDTQYF.

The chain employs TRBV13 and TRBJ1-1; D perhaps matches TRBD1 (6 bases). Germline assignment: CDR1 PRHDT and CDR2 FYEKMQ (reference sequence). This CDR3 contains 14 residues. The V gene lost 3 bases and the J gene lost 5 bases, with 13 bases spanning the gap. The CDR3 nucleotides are TGTGCCAGCAGCTTCCGGGGGCTCGGTACTGAAGCTTTCTTT. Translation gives CASSFRGLGTEAFF.

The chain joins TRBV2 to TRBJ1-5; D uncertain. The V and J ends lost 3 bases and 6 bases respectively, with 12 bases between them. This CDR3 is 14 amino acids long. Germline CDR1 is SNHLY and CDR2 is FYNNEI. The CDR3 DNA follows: TGTGCCAGCAGTGAGGCCCGGACTGTTCAGCCCCAGCATTTT. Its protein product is CASSEARTVQPQHF.

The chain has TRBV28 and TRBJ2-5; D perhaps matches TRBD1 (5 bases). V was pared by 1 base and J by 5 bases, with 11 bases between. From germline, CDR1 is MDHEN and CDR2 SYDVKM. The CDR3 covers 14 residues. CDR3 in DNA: TGTGCCAGCAGTTTATCAGGGTTCGGGGAGACCCAGTACTTC. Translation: CASSLSGFGETQYF.

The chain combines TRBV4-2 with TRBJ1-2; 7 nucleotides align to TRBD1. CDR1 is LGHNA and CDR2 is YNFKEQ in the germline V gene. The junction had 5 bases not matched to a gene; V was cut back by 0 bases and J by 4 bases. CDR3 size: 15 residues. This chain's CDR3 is CASSQEGTEVYGYTF. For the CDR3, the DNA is TGTGCCAGCAGCCAAGAGGGGACAGAAGTCTATGGCTACACCTTC.

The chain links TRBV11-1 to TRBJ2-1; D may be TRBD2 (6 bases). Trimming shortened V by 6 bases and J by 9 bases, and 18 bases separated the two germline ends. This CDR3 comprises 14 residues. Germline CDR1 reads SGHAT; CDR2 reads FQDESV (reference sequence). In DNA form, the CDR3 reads TGTGCCAGCAGTAGCGGCTCCTACTTTGGTGAGCAGTTCTTC. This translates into CASSSGSYFGEQFF. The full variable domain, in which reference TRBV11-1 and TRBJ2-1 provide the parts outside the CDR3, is EAEVAQSPRYKITEKSQAVAFWCDPISGHATLYWYRQILGQGPELLVQFQDESVVDDSQLPKDRFSAERLKGVDSTLKIQPAELGDSAMYLCASSSGSYFGEQFFGPGTRLTVL.

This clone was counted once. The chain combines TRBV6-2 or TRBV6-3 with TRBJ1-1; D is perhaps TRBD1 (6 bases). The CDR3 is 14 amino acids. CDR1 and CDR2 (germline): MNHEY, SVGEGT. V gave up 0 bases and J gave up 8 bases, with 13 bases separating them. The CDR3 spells CASSYSFAGGEAFF. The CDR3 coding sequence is TGTGCCAGCAGTTACTCGTTCGCCGGGGGCGAAGCTTTCTTT.

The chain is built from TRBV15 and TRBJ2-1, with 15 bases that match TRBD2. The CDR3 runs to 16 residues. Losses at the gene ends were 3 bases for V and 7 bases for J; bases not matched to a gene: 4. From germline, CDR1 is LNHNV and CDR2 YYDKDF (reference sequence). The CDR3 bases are TGTGCCACCAGCAGTCCCGGGACTAGCGGGAGGAATGAGCAGTTCTTC. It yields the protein CATSSPGTSGRNEQFF.

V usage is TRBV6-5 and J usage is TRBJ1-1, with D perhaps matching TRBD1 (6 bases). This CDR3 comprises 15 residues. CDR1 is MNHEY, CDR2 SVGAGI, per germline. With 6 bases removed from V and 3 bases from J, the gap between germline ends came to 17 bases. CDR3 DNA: TGTGCCAGCAGGGGGGCAGGGATTGGGGACACTGAAGCTTTCTTT. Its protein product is CASRGAGIGDTEAFF.

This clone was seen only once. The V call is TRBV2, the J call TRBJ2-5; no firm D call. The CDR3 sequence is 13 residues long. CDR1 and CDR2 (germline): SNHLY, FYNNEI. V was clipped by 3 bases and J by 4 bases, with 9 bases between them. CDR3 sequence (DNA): TGTGCCAGCAGTGATGGGGTAGGAGAGACCCAGTACTTC. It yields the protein CASSDGVGETQYF.

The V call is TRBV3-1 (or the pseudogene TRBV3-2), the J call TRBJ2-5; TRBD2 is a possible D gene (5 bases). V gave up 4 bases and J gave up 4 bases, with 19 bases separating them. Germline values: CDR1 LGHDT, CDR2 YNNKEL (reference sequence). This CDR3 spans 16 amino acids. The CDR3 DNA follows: TGTGCCAGCAGCCTTGCCACTAGTATTCGGCTAGAGACCCAGTACTTC. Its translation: CASSLATSIRLETQYF.